This T cell receptor (beta chain) emerged from a study of T cell responses to AZD1222 COVID-19 vaccine. Repertoires were generated with immunoSEQ multiplex PCR, while TCRdb's copy carries only in-frame clones and drops some. The table records roughly 200,000 clones, approximately 92% of them present only once. The CDR3 loop spans 13 amino acids. Between the trimmed V and J ends, which lost 1 base and 13 bases, there was a span of 13 bases. Study-wide results and limits: The breadth and depth of Spike-specific TCRs increased once two AZD1222 doses had been given. White British people made up most donors, females outnumbered males, and clonal diversity was possibly underestimated.

To note about this clone: What it binds is not known.

The sequencing used peripheral blood, collected on day 0 of AZD1222 vaccination. The rearrangement joins TRBV12-3 or TRBV12-4 to TRBJ1-4; D is undetermined. The receptor was derived from an adult in good health. CDR3: CASSLDAARGLFF. CDR3 coding DNA: TGTGCCAGCAGTTTAGACGCCGCCCGAGGACTGTTTTTT.